This TCR beta chain appears in the sequencing data of a study of blood T cell repertoires in COVID-19. Background on the study: COVID-19 samples from acute and convalescent phases originated in the United States, Italy and Spain. Sources were T cells, B-cell-depleted T cells, or PBMCs; the material itself was cDNA or gDNA.

This CDR3 is built from 14 residues. Trimming stripped 0 bases from V and 1 base from J, with 6 bases between. Germline-derived CDR1 and CDR2 are LNHNV and YYDKDF (reference sequence). This clone was picked up one time. Original processing methods: It was from reference gene primer amplification that nucleated cell counts were estimated. Using immunoSEQ multiplex PCR, the repertoire was profiled, and TCRdb retains in-frame clones only, with some absent. That table furnishes V, J and clone size, whereas the DNA furnished D and trimming. Here the sample spans about 300,000 clones, 75% to 95% being singletons.

This TCR came from a woman aged 25 to 39 with COVID-19, enrolled during active disease. Sequencing was performed on peripheral blood. The genes are TRBV15 and TRBJ1-1, with unresolved D. This CDR3 reads CATSRDRENTEAFF. CDR3 DNA: TGTGCCACCAGCAGAGATCGGGAGAACACTGAAGCTTTCTTT.